A single sample gave rise to the 13 T cell receptor beta chains below, sequenced in a study of blood T cell repertoires in COVID-19. The protocol was immunoSEQ multiplex PCR, while the TCRdb copy is restricted to in-frame clones and leaves out a portion. This table holds 150,000 to 190,000 clones, roughly 80% found once. Material: peripheral blood. These receptors were collected from a woman older than 75 with acute or convalescent COVID-19.

The V call is TRBV7-6, the J call TRBJ2-1; D uncertain. The ends were cut back, 1 base at V and 3 bases at J, with 16 bases in the middle. CDR1 and CDR2 (germline): SGHVS, FNYEAQ. The CDR3 is 17 amino acids. The CDR3 is CASSLGAWKQIYNEQFF. For the CDR3, the DNA is TGTGCCAGCAGCTTAGGAGCCTGGAAACAGATCTACAATGAGCAGTTCTTC.

This chain links TRBV2 with TRBJ2-7; D is undetermined. Germline lookup yields CDR1 SNHLY and CDR2 FYNNEI. The CDR3 has 12 amino acids. Between the trimmed V and J ends, which lost 6 bases and 4 bases, there was a span of 10 bases. The CDR3 here is CASRTNSYEQYF. CDR3 DNA sequence: TGTGCCAGCAGAACGAACAGTTACGAGCAGTACTTC.

V usage is TRBV30 and J usage is TRBJ1-3; 7 bases map to TRBD1. Germline-derived CDR1 and CDR2 are GTSNPN and SVGIG (reference sequence). This CDR3 is built from 15 residues. The V and J ends lost 0 bases and 4 bases, in that order; junction bases with no gene match: 6. The CDR3 protein is CAWSVTGVPGNTIYF. CDR3 nucleotides: TGTGCCTGGAGTGTTACAGGGGTTCCAGGAAACACCATATATTTT.

The chain links TRBV5-1 to TRBJ2-7, with TRBD1 identical over 7 bases. The V gene end was trimmed by 5 bases and the J gene end by 3 bases; junction bases not matched to a gene: 5. CDR3 length: 13 amino acids. Germline loops: CDR1 SGHRS, CDR2 YFSETQ. The CDR3 is CASSYQGDYEQYF. Here the CDR3 DNA reads TGCGCCAGCAGTTACCAGGGGGACTACGAGCAGTACTTC.

The V call is TRBV25-1, the J call TRBJ1-2; D is uncertain. The V gene lost 4 bases and the J gene lost 7 bases, with 16 bases spanning the gap. In germline, CDR1 is MGHDK, CDR2 SYGVNS. The CDR3 runs to 14 residues. The CDR3 loop reads CASSASGWLSGYTF. DNA of the CDR3: TGTGCCAGCAGTGCGTCCGGTTGGTTGAGTGGCTACACCTTC.

Points on this clone: Other nucleotide sequences in the sample specify the same CDR3. V usage is TRBV7-2 and J usage is TRBJ2-2; TRBD2 matches 13 bases. The CDR3 is 16 amino acids. The junction had 3 bases not matched to a gene; V was cut back by 1 base and J by 7 bases. The germline gives CDR1 SGHTA, CDR2 FQGNSA. Here the CDR3 DNA reads TGTGCCAGCAGCTTAGGACTAGCGGGAGGCGGCGGGGAGCTGTTTTTT. This translates into CASSLGLAGGGGELFF.

This chain connects TRBV3-1 (or the pseudogene TRBV3-2) to TRBJ2-7, with D possibly TRBD2 on 5 matching bases. Trimming took off 9 bases at V and 3 bases at J, with 12 bases between the two ends. The germline CDR1 and CDR2 sequences are LGHDT and YNNKEL (reference sequence). The length of the CDR3 is 12 residues. The chain's CDR3 is CASSQSGYEQYF. The CDR3 bases are TGTGCCAGTTCCCAAAGCGGCTACGAGCAGTACTTC.

This chain links TRBV5-4 with TRBJ1-2, with a possible D match to TRBD1 (6 bases). In germline, CDR1 is SGHNT, CDR2 YYREEE (reference sequence). Trimming cost V 0 bases and J 7 bases, with 19 bases left between them. This CDR3 has 16 residues. CDR3 nucleotides: TGTGCCAGCAGCTTGGCCCTGGGAACAGGGTTTGGTGGCTACACCTTC. This codes for CASSLALGTGFGGYTF.

This clone was seen just once. The CDR3 nucleotides are TGTGCCAGTAGAACCACAGGGGCCCTAGGGTATGGCTACACCTTC. Residues: CASRTTGALGYGYTF. J is TRBJ1-2 and V is TRBV19; 7 nucleotides match TRBD1. Looked up from germline, CDR1 is LNHDA and CDR2 is SQIVND (reference sequence). CDR3 size: 15 residues. V lost 6 bases, J lost 5 bases, and 12 bases stayed unmatched.

A few counts support this clone. The V call is TRBV5-1, the J call TRBJ2-2, with D unresolved. Germline lookup yields CDR1 SGHRS and CDR2 YFSETQ. The CDR3 length is 14 residues. The V end was cut by 1 base, the J end by 1 base, with 5 bases between. The chain's CDR3 is CASSLSGNTGELFF. The CDR3 DNA reads TGCGCCAGCAGCTTGTCGGGGAACACCGGGGAGCTGTTTTTT.

The chain is built from TRBV9 and TRBJ1-6, with D uncertain. The germline CDR1 and CDR2 sequences are SGDLS and YYNGEE. The CDR3 is 13 amino acids. Trimming removed 0 bases from V and 9 bases from J, with 7 bases in between. The CDR3: CASSVEEGSPLHF. The CDR3 bases are TGTGCCAGCAGCGTAGAGGAGGGTTCACCCCTCCACTTT.

The genes are TRBV19 and TRBJ1-2; D possibly corresponds to TRBD1 (5 bases). The length of the CDR3 is 12 residues. Trimming removed 7 bases at V and 5 bases at J, with 11 bases between. Germline CDR1 reads LNHDA; CDR2 reads SQIVND (reference sequence). The CDR3 coding sequence is TGTGCCAGTACCCAGCCAGGGTATGGCTACACCTTC. Its protein product is CASTQPGYGYTF.

This sequence joins TRBV6-4 and TRBJ2-3; 13 bases are a match to TRBD2. The V gene end was trimmed by 6 bases and the J gene end by 4 bases; junction bases not matched to a gene: 7. The CDR3 is 16 amino acids. CDR1 and CDR2 from the germline V gene are MRHNA and SNTAGT. The CDR3 sequence is CASSAGLAGAADTQYF. The CDR3 nucleotides read TGTGCCAGCAGCGCCGGACTAGCGGGGGCAGCAGATACGCAGTATTTT.